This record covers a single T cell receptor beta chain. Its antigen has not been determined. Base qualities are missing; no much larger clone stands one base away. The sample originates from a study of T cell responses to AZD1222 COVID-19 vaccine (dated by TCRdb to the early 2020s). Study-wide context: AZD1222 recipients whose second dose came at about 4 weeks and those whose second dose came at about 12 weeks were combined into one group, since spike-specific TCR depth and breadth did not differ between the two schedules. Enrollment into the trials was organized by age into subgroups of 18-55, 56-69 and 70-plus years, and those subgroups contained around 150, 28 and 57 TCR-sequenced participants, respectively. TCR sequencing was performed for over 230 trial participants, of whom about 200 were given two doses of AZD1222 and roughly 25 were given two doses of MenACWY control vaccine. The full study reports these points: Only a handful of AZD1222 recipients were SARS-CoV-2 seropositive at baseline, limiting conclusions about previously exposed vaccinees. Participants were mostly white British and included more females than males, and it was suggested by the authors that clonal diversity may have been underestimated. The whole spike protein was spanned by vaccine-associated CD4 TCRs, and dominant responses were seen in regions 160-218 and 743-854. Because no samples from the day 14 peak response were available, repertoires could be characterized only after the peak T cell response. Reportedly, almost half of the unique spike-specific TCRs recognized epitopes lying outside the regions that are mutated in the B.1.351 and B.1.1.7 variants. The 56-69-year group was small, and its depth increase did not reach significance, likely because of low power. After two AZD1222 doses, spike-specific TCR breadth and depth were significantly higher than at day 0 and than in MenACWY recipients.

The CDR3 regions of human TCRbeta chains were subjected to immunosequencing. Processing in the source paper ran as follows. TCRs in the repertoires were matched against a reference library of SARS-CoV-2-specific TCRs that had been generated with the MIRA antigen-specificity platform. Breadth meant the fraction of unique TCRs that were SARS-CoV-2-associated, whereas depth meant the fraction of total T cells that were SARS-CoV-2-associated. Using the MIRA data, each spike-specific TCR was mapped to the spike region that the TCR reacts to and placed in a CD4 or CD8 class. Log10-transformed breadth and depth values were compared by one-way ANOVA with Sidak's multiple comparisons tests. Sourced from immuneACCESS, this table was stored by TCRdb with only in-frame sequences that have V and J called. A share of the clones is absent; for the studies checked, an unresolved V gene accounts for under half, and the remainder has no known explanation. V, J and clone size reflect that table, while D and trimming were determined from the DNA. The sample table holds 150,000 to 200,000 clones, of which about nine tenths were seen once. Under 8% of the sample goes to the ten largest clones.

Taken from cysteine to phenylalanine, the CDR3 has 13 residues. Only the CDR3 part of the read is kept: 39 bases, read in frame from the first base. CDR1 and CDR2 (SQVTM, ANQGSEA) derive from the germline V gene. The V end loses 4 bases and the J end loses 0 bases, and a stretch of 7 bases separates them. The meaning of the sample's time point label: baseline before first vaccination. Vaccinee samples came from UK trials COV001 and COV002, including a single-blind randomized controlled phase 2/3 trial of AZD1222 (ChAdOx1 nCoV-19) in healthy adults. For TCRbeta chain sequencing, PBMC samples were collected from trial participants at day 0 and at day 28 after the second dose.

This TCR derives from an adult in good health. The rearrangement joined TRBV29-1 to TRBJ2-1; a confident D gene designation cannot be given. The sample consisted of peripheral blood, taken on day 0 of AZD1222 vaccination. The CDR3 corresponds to CSVARSSYNEQFF. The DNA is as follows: TGCAGCGTTGCCCGTAGCTCCTACAATGAGCAGTTCTTC.